This note documents a single T cell receptor beta chain sequence. This clonotype has more than one count but fewer than ten. The antigen this receptor binds is unknown. No much larger clone exists at a distance of one base, and base qualities are not known. Interpreted using the paper, the time point label stands for: patch test 2, 6 weeks after DPC sensitization. The treatment or condition label here, explained by the study, means: therapeutic diphenylcyclopropenone sensitization with weekly scalp DPC. At every patch-test visit, the blood draw took place before the patch test was put on. To be eligible, patients had to be aged 18 to 70, diagnosed with alopecia and judged suitable for DPC therapy, while pregnant patients were excluded. Total RNA was extracted from unfractionated whole blood collected in Tempus Blood RNA tubes. Library preparation employed RACE. TCRdb shows the sequencer as NextSeq 500. Library preparation attached unique molecular identifiers to individual cDNA molecules for quantitative, reproducible TCR counting. Each blood RNA sample was used to sequence both TCR alpha and TCR beta chains. On the study's bioinformatics: The median number of TCRs per sample was approximately 96,000, ranging from about 20,000 to 690,600. The Decombinator software suite was used to annotate the V, J and CDR3 of the TCR reads. For the PS versus PT1 abundance plots, all samples were subsampled to the same number of TCRs (28,000). TCRs were defined as expanded if absent before sensitization and observed at least eight times at the 2-week time point. TCRdb reprocessed the public reads (quality trimming at Q25 with fastp, clone calling with MiXCR) and kept in-frame beta chains. For every CDR3 protein sequence, its rows merge into one entry that carries the most common genes and DNA. The V and J calls reflect TCRdb's pipeline rather than the authors' work. This sample comprises approximately 95,000 distinct CDR3 sequences, 10% to 12% of them detected only once. The ten largest clones take up 2.5% to 4% of the sample.

This entry is derived from a study of human T cells and chemical hapten exposure (TCRdb year 2021). Context from the whole study: For sensitization, 2% DPC in acetone was applied to a roughly 2 cm by roughly 2 cm area of upper inner arm skin. Throughout the study period of roughly five months, patients also received therapeutic DPC doses to the scalp every week. Patch testing on the upper back used Finn chambers containing 0.01% DPC, with scoring done after 6 days according to International Contact Dermatitis Research Group standards. The patient cohort, mostly female, included alopecia areata with under or over 50% scalp involvement, alopecia totalis and alopecia universalis. Libraries were pooled for sequencing, and variation in per-sample TCR yields was attributed mainly to small differences in library volumes within the pool. Peripheral blood TCR repertoire changes were tracked in vivo in alopecia patients during primary and secondary sensitization to the hapten diphenylcyclopropenone (DPC). Patient blood was sampled pre-sensitization (week 0) and at 2, 6 and about 24 weeks after DPC sensitization. For TCR sequencing, blood came from about 29 alopecia patients at anywhere from one to four time points (pre-sensitization, 2, 6 and 24 weeks). General study outcomes and caveats: DPC sensitization did not change how many TCRs were above 1 in 1000 frequency, and no evidence was found of alterations in global repertoire structure. Expanded TCRs formed significantly more large CDR3 similarity clusters than pre-sensitization or healthy control sets, consistent with antigen-driven responses. After repeated subsampling, changes were observed in the strength of the expansion versus patch-test correlation and in the threshold at which the correlation became significant. Because every patient had alopecia, a presumed autoimmune disease, the patients' immune response might differ from that of healthy individuals. The number of PT1 expanded TCRs positively correlated with patch test score, significant at thresholds 8, 16 and 32 but not 4.

Between the V and J ends, shortened by 7 bases and 7 bases respectively, the junction contains 19 bases. The CDR1 and CDR2 encoded by the germline V gene are MDHEN and SYDVKM. Its CDR3 holds 14 amino acids, cysteine through phenylalanine. CDR3 DNA is the only sequence kept; it has 42 bases, read in frame from the first base. The source is a woman aged 40 to 50 with alopecia areata. Some clones in this sample may be carry-over from other donors' samples. The rearranged chain carries TRBV28 and TRBJ2-5; TRBD2 is perhaps the D gene, given 5 matching bases. Source: whole blood, taken in connection with sensitization to the hapten diphenylcyclopropenone (DPC). Here is the DNA: TGTGCCAGCAACCTGGAGACCACTCGGGGGACCCAGTACTTC. Its protein is CASNLETTRGTQYF.